A single T cell receptor (beta chain) is shown here with its context. Germline values: CDR1 SGHVS, CDR2 FNYEAQ. The CDR3 sequence is 15 residues long. Between the trimmed V and J ends, which lost 5 bases and 4 bases, there was a span of 15 bases. The data derive from a study of early stage breast cancer tumors. TCRdb's copy holds only in-frame clones and misses some; the assay was immunoSEQ multiplex PCR. The repertoire holds about 51,000 clones, with around 78% as singletons. The V call is TRBV7-6, the J call TRBJ2-1; maybe TRBD1 (6 bases). This receptor was taken from a person aged 40 to 50 with breast cancer. Sequenced input: blood. CDR3 nucleotide sequence: TGTGCCAGCAGCCACACTCAACAGGGATACAATGAGCAGTTCTTC. Encoded protein: CASSHTQQGYNEQFF.